The entry that follows covers one T cell receptor (beta chain) sequence. The data stem from a study of blood T cell repertoires in COVID-19. The protocol was immunoSEQ multiplex PCR, while the TCRdb copy is restricted to in-frame clones and leaves out a portion. In the table there are 150,000 to 180,000 clones, about 80% of which are singletons. Trimming cost V 6 bases and J 5 bases, with 20 bases left between them. This CDR3 region has 16 residues. Germline CDR1 and CDR2: SGHDT and YYEEEE. The chain has TRBV5-6 and TRBJ2-2, with D tentatively TRBD2 (5 bases). The TCR sequence derives from a woman in her sixties with acute or convalescent COVID-19. The sequenced sample was peripheral blood. The CDR3 here is CASNKNGDPRTGELFF. DNA for the CDR3: TGTGCCAGCAACAAGAACGGGGATCCACGGACCGGGGAGCTGTTTTTT.